This entry lists 25 T cell receptor beta chains sequenced from one sample in a study of T cell responses to AZD1222 COVID-19 vaccine. Repertoires were generated with immunoSEQ multiplex PCR, while TCRdb's copy carries only in-frame clones and drops some. The sample has about 69,000 clones, approximately 87% seen once. This specimen was peripheral blood, taken 28 days after the second AZD1222 dose. The source is an adult who received the AZD1222 COVID-19 vaccine.

The chain employs TRBV3-1 (or the pseudogene TRBV3-2) and TRBJ2-5, with TRBD2 matching 11 bases. Per the germline V gene, CDR1 is LGHDT and CDR2 is YNNKEL (reference sequence). The CDR3 contains 16 residues. The V gene end was trimmed by 5 bases and the J gene end by 5 bases; junction bases not matched to a gene: 10. The CDR3 DNA reads TGTGCCAGCAGCATCCTAGCGGGGGGCGCCGAGGAGACCCAGTACTTC. Translated: CASSILAGGAEETQYF.

The rearrangement links TRBV2 to TRBJ2-4, with 11 bases lining up with TRBD2. The junction had 3 bases not matched to a gene; V was cut back by 5 bases and J by 0 bases. Germline CDR1 reads SNHLY; CDR2 reads FYNNEI. This CDR3 has 16 amino acids. CDR3 in amino acids: CASSSTSGVAKNIQYF. The CDR3 DNA reads TGTGCCAGCAGTTCGACTAGCGGGGTAGCCAAAAACATTCAGTACTTC.

The J gene is TRBJ1-3, the V gene TRBV12-3 or TRBV12-4; D remains ambiguous. The length of the CDR3 is 13 residues. Trimming removed 3 bases from V and 6 bases from J, with 9 bases in between. The CDR3 spells CASSFYGANTIYF. CDR3 in DNA: TGTGCCAGCAGTTTCTATGGAGCAAACACCATATATTTT.

The chain has TRBV15 and TRBJ2-1; D possibly matches TRBD1 or TRBD2 (6 bases each). Trimming pared 0 bases from V and 8 bases from J, leaving 11 bases between. This CDR3 contains 14 residues. Germline V gene data show CDR1 as LNHNV and CDR2 as YYDKDF (reference sequence). This chain's CDR3 is CATSRDRGLDEQFF. DNA for the CDR3: TGTGCCACCAGCAGAGACAGGGGACTTGATGAGCAGTTCTTC.

CDR3 coding DNA: TGTGCCAGCAGCCAATATAGTCCTAACTATGGCTACACCTTC. This codes for CASSQYSPNYGYTF. The chain employs TRBV7-2 and TRBJ1-2; D uncertain. The CDR3 is 14 amino acids. Germline CDR1 SGHTA, CDR2 FQGNSA. The V end was cut by 5 bases, the J end by 0 bases, with 10 bases between.

The J gene is TRBJ2-7, the V gene TRBV19, with TRBD2 matching over 7 bases. Germline V gene lookup returns CDR1 LNHDA and CDR2 SQIVND (reference sequence). The CDR3 spans 13 residues. V shed 10 bases and J 0 bases; nucleotides not matched to a gene: 6. As DNA, the CDR3 is TGTGCCACTAGACTAGCCAACTCCTACGAGCAGTACTTC. As protein: CATRLANSYEQYF.

This clone was found a few times. The chain joins TRBV12-3 or TRBV12-4 to TRBJ2-5, with D unclear. The CDR3 loop spans 12 amino acids. Deletions cut 4 bases from V and 5 bases from J, with 8 bases between. The CDR3 spells CASSYYSETQYF. For the CDR3, the DNA is TGTGCCAGCAGTTACTATTCGGAGACCCAGTACTTC.

This clone was recorded only once. The chain combines TRBV5-1 with TRBJ2-1; no firm D call. This CDR3 is built from 14 residues. V lost 5 bases, J lost 6 bases, and 15 bases lay in between. Germline V lookup: CDR1 SGHRS, CDR2 YFSETQ. CDR3 coding DNA: TGCGCCAGCAGTGAAAGGTTCTACGGCAATGAGCAGTTCTTC. Translated, it gives CASSERFYGNEQFF.

The chain couples TRBV5-1 to TRBJ1-3; D is perhaps TRBD1 (5 bases). Trimming took 1 base from V and 1 from J, leaving 15 bases between them. The CDR3 is 17 amino acids. The germline CDR1 and CDR2 sequences are SGHRS and YFSETQ. The CDR3 nucleotides read TGCGCCAGCAGCTTGAGCGGGGGACCGAGATCTGGAAACACCATATATTTT. It encodes CASSLSGGPRSGNTIYF.

The rearrangement links TRBV7-9 to TRBJ2-7, with 11 bases matching TRBD1. Unmatched junction bases numbered 5, after V lost 4 bases and J lost 3 bases. This CDR3 is built from 15 residues. From germline, CDR1 is SEHNR and CDR2 FQNEAQ (reference sequence). The CDR3 here is CASSSPGTGGYEQYF. CDR3 in DNA: TGTGCCAGCAGCTCGCCCGGGACAGGGGGCTACGAGCAGTACTTC.

V is TRBV7-9 and J is TRBJ1-5; D gene unclear. CDR1 SEHNR and CDR2 FQNEAQ come from the germline V gene (reference sequence). The V and J ends lost 5 bases and 7 bases respectively, with 12 bases between them. This CDR3 spans 13 amino acids. The CDR3 coding sequence is TGTGCCAGCAGCCCGACGACCAACCAGCCCCAGCATTTT. Residues: CASSPTTNQPQHF.

This clone was observed a handful of times. V is TRBV19 and J is TRBJ2-1, with D possibly matching TRBD2 (10 bases). Germline assignment: CDR1 LNHDA and CDR2 SQIVND (reference sequence). Trimming stripped 10 bases from V and 8 bases from J, with 27 bases between. The CDR3 is made up of 16 amino acids. The DNA for the CDR3 is TGTGCCACCAGGACAGGGGCGGCTAGCGGGAGTGATGAGCAGTTCTTC. Protein product: CATRTGAASGSDEQFF.

This chain uses TRBV5-5 with TRBJ2-5, with D possibly matching TRBD2 (5 bases). There are 14 residues in the CDR3. Germline assignment: CDR1 SGHKS and CDR2 YYEKEE (reference sequence). V was trimmed by 4 bases and J by 5 bases, leaving 15 bases between them. CDR3: CASSLGRTRETQYF. CDR3 nucleotide sequence: TGTGCCAGCAGCCTGGGCAGGACTCGGGAGACCCAGTACTTC.

The chain is built from TRBV9 and TRBJ2-3; TRBD2 matches at 7 bases. The germline V gene has CDR1 SGDLS and CDR2 YYNGEE. J gave up 4 bases and V 3 bases, and 11 bases lay outside the gene matches. CDR3 length equals 16 residues. The CDR3 is CASSASGSGVADTQYF. For the CDR3, the DNA is TGTGCCAGCAGCGCGTCCGGAAGCGGGGTGGCAGATACGCAGTATTTT. The entire variable domain, with the rest obtained from reference TRBV9 and TRBJ2-3, is as follows: DSGVTQTPKHLITATGQRVTLRCSPRSGDLSVYWYQQSLDQGLQFLIQYYNGEERAKGNILERFSAQQFPDLHSELNLSSLELGDSALYFCASSASGSGVADTQYFGPGTRLTVL.

This chain joins TRBV11-2 and TRBJ2-1, with a weak D call TRBD2 (5 bases). V was cut by 5 bases and J by 0 bases, with 11 bases left in between. This CDR3 spans 15 amino acids. CDR1 is SGHAT, CDR2 FQNNGV, per germline. CDR3 sequence (DNA): TGTGCCAGCAGCACCAGCGGAGGCTCCTACAATGAGCAGTTCTTC. It yields the protein CASSTSGGSYNEQFF.

The sample holds a few counts of this clone. This sequence joins TRBV29-1 and TRBJ1-2; no definite D call. This CDR3 has 13 residues. The V end lost 4 bases, the J end lost 8 bases, and 17 bases lay between the germline ends. Germline V gene sequence: CDR1 SQVTM, CDR2 ANQGSEA. DNA for the CDR3: TGCAGCGTTGTAATCCGGGATGGAGGGGGCTACACCTTC. Translated: CSVVIRDGGGYTF.

V is TRBV7-2 and J is TRBJ2-3, with 14 bases aligning to TRBD2. Germline V CDR1 and CDR2: SGHTA, FQGNSA. J was trimmed by 5 bases and V by 0 bases; bases with no gene match: 1. The CDR3 has 16 amino acids. The CDR3 region has the DNA TGTGCCAGCAGCTTAGCGGGACTAGCGGGGGAAGATACGCAGTATTTT. Translating it yields CASSLAGLAGEDTQYF.

The genes are TRBV12-5 and TRBJ2-3; weak D call: TRBD2 (6 bases). Trimming shortened V by 7 bases and J by 2 bases, and 13 bases separated the two germline ends. The CDR3 length is 14 residues. Germline V CDR1 and CDR2: LGHNT, FRNRAP. The CDR3 DNA reads TGTGCTAGTGTGTTTGGGGGGTTCACAGATACGCAGTATTTT. Translating gives CASVFGGFTDTQYF.

The chain recombines TRBV20-1 with TRBJ1-2; maybe TRBD1 (5 bases). This CDR3 comprises 11 residues. CDR1 and CDR2 (germline): DFQATT, SNEGSKA (reference sequence). Trimming cost V 0 bases and J 7 bases, with 6 bases left between them. The CDR3 loop is CSAREGPGYTF. As DNA, the CDR3 is TGCAGTGCTAGAGAGGGGCCTGGCTACACCTTC.

This clone was seen once. J is TRBJ1-2 and V is TRBV7-4, with 8 bases matching TRBD1. The germline V gene encodes CDR1 SGHVT and CDR2 SQSDAQ. V trimming: 1 base; J trimming: 8 bases; junction bases outside the gene matches: 6. CDR3 length equals 14 residues. The CDR3 DNA reads as TGTGCCAGCAGCTTAGAGGCCAGGACAGGGGGCTACACCTTC. Residues: CASSLEARTGGYTF.

The CDR3 bases are TGCGCCAGCAGCTTGGCTGGTAGCGGGAACCTCAATGAGCAGTTCTTC. It is translated as CASSLAGSGNLNEQFF. The chain has TRBV5-1 and TRBJ2-1, with 8 positions matching TRBD2. The CDR3 loop spans 16 amino acids. The ends lost 0 bases at V and 6 bases at J; junction bases unmatched: 8. Germline V gene sequence: CDR1 SGHRS, CDR2 YFSETQ.

V and J are TRBV15 and TRBJ2-5, with 8 nucleotides matching TRBD2. The germline V gene has CDR1 LNHNV and CDR2 YYDKDF (reference sequence). The V segment lost 1 base and the J segment 3 bases; nucleotides outside the gene matches: 4. The CDR3 spans 15 residues. The CDR3 here is CATSRVTSGKETQYF. CDR3 DNA: TGTGCCACCAGCAGAGTTACTAGCGGTAAAGAGACCCAGTACTTC.

The CDR3 is CASSQEGLAGNTIYF. In nucleotides, the CDR3 is TGTGCCAGCAGCCAAGAGGGATTAGCCGGAAACACCATATATTTT. V and J are TRBV14 and TRBJ1-3; the D is unclear. Trimming stripped 0 bases from V and 4 bases from J, with 10 bases between. Looked up from germline, CDR1 is SGHDN and CDR2 is FVKESK. The CDR3 is 15 amino acids.

The chain joins TRBV7-9 to TRBJ1-2; the D gene is possibly TRBD1 (6 bases). CDR3 length: 16 residues. V lost 4 bases, J lost 8 bases, and 23 bases lay in between. Per the germline V gene, CDR1 is SEHNR and CDR2 is FQNEAQ (reference sequence). CDR3 DNA: TGTGCCAGCAGCTATACCGCGATCGGGGGGGCGAAAGGCTACACCTTC. It specifies CASSYTAIGGAKGYTF.

The CDR3 sequence: CSASISSGLTDTQYF. The CDR3 nucleotides are TGCAGTGCTAGTATCTCTAGCGGCCTCACAGATACGCAGTATTTT. V is TRBV20-1 and J is TRBJ2-3; 7 bases are shared with TRBD2. Germline V gene sequence: CDR1 DFQATT, CDR2 SNEGSKA (reference sequence). Trimming took 3 bases from V and 2 from J; bases not matched to a gene: 8. This CDR3 has 15 amino acids.